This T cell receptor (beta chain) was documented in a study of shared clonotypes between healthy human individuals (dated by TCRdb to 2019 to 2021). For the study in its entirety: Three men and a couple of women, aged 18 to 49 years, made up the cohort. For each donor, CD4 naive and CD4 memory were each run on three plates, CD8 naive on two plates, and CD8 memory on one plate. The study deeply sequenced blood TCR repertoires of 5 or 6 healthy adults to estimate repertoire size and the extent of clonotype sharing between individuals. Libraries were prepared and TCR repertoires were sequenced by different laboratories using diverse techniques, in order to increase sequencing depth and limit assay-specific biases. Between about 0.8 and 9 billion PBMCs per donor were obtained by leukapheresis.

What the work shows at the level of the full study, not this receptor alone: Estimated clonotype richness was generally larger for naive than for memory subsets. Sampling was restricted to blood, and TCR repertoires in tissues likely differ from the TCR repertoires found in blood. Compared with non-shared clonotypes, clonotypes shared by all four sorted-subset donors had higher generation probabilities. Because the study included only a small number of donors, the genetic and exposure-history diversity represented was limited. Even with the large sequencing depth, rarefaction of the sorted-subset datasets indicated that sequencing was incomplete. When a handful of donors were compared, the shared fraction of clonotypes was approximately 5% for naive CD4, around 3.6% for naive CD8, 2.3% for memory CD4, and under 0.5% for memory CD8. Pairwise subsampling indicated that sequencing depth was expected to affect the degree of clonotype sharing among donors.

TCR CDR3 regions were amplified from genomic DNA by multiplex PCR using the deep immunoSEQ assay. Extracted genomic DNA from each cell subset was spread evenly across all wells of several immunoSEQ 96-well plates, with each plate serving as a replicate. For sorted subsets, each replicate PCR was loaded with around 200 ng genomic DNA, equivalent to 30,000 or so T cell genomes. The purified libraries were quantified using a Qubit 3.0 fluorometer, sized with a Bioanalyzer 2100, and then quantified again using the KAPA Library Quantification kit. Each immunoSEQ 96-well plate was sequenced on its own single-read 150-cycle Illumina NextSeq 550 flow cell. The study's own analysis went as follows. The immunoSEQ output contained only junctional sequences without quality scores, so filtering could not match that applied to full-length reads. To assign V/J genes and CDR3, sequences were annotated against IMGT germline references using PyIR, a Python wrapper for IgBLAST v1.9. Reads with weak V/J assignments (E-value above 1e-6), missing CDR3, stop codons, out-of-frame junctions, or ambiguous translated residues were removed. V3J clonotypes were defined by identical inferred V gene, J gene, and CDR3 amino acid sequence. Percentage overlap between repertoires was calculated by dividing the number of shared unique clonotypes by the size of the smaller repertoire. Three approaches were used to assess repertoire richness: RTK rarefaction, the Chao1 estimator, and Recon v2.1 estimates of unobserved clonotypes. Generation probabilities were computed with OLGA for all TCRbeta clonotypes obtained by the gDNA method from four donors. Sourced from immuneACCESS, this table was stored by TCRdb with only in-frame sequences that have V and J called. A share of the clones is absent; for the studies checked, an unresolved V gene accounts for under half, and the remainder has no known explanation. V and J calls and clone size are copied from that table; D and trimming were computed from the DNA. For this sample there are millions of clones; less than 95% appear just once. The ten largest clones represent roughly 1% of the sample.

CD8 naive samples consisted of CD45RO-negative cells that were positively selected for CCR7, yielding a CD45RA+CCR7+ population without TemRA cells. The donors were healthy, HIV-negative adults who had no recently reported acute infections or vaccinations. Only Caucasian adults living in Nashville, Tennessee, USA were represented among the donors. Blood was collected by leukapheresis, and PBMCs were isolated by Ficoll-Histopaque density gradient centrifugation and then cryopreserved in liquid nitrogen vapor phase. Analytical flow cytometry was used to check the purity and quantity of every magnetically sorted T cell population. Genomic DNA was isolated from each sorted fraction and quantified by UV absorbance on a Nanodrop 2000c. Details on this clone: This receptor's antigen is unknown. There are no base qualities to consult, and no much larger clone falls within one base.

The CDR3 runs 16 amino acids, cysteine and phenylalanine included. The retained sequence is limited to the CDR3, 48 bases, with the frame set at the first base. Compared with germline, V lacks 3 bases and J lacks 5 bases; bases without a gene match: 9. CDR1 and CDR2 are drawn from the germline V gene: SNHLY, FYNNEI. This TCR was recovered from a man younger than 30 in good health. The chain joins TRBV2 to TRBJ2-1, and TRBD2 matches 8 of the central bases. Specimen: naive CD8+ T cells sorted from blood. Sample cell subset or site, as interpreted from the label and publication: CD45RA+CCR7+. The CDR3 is CASSDEGEGLDNEQFF. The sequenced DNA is TGTGCCAGCAGTGATGAGGGGGAGGGACTAGACAATGAGCAGTTCTTC.